Below, one T cell receptor beta chain is given with its context. Its antigen is unknown. One end of the junction fails to match germline, which may point to a read error. This entry is derived from a study of T cell repertoires in cytomegalovirus infection. Study as a whole: Public TCR beta signatures marked donors with CMV infection and the matching HLA. Study-wide results and caveats: Individuals carrying CMV plus the relevant HLA were identified by cumulative frequency of public TCR beta families. Ex vivo, HLA-C-restricted CMV-specific TCR beta clonotypes prevailed over the rest of the response.

TCRdb re-called the reads through MiXCR, storing one row per CDR3 protein. The sample includes 350,000 to 500,000 distinct CDR3 sequences, approximately 30% of them seen just once. Sequencing was carried out using PBMCs. This TCR derives from a human donor in good health (CMV status not recorded). Some clones in this sample may be carry-over from other donors' samples.

CDR3 nucleotide sequence: TGTGCCAACAACACGGCGCAGCCCCAGAATTTT. Translation: CANNTAQPQNF. The rearrangement links TRBV6-1 to TRBJ1-5; no definite D call. This CDR3 comprises 11 residues. In germline, CDR1 is MNHNS, CDR2 SASEGT.